This TCR beta chain originates from a study of T-cell memory formation after mild COVID-19 (dated by TCRdb to the early 2020s). Describing the broader study: TCR sequence clusters from the two donors were largely donor specific. T-cell clones expanding and contracting after mild COVID-19 in a couple of donors were tracked by longitudinal TCRalpha and TCRbeta repertoire sequencing. Two young, previously healthy adult volunteers made up the cohort, one male and one female. Findings and caveats that apply to the study as a whole: The second-wave clones that peaked on day 37 were not confirmed to be SARS-CoV-2 specific. Balanced CD4/CD8 phenotypes were observed for clones contracting from day 15 to 85, whereas a bias towards CD4+ was observed for a second wave of clones expanding from day 15 to 37. Some responding clones were detected in pre-infection memory, suggesting pre-existing cross-reactive memory T cells joined the SARS-CoV-2 response. Only two mild cases were covered by the study, and larger cohorts that include severe cases with pre-infection samples were considered necessary. Contracting CD4+ clones turned up mainly in the CM and EM memory subsets, whereas EMRA was where CD8+ clones were enriched.

Taken from cysteine to phenylalanine, the CDR3 has 14 residues. Only the CDR3 region is kept as DNA, spanning 42 bases read in frame from base 1. Relative to germline, V is 2 bases shorter and J is 7 bases shorter, with 12 bases between their ends. CDR1 and CDR2 are drawn from the germline V gene (reference sequence): MNHNY, SVGAGI. PBMCs were isolated by Ficoll-Paque density gradient centrifugation. Sequencing relied on an Illumina NovaSeq 6000. Using 5'RACE with constant-segment primers, TCRalpha and TCRbeta cDNA libraries were constructed, with sample barcodes and unique molecular identifiers added in the process. RNA was extracted from every sample with Trizol reagent. Library amplification was performed in two PCR steps, and a second sample barcode and Illumina TruSeq adapters were introduced in the second step. Sequencing of libraries was performed on an Illumina NovaSeq with 2 x 150 bp paired-end reads. The paper's data handling went like this. Reads were demultiplexed and collapsed into UMI-guided consensus sequences with migec v1.2.7. Using mixcr v2.1.11, UMI consensuses were aligned to TRA and TRB V and J templates and then assembled into clonotypes. A clonotype was counted as expanded or contracted only if both edgeR and NoisET called the change significant, with noise models trained on biological replicates. edgeR calls used a false discovery rate-adjusted p below 0.01 and a log2 fold-change threshold of 1. As an exploratory analysis of dynamics, max-normalized trajectories of the 1000 most abundant clonotypes were examined with PCA combined with hierarchical clustering. Separately sequenced CD4+ and CD8+ repertoires were used to assign the CD4 or CD8 phenotype of responding clones. TCRdb's own reprocessing of the public reads used fastp at Q25 and MiXCR and kept productive beta chains. Every CDR3 protein is listed once, alongside the most common genes and DNA of its rows. It is TCRdb's table, rather than the study itself, that gives the V and J calls and clone size. The sample contains approximately 240,000 distinct CDR3 sequences, approximately 16% of them found a single time. In total, the top ten clones hold approximately 3.5% of the sample.

As to this clonotype: Its cognate antigen has yet to be identified. Within one base of it there is no much larger clone, and no base qualities were kept.

Sequencing was performed on PBMCs or a T cell subset sorted from them (not recorded which). This sequence was found in a man younger than 30 who had mild COVID-19 (a few samples of this study predate the infection). The sample titles of this study are shuffled in the database, so cell type and time point are left out; the donor was told from shared clones. Recombination linked TRBV6-6 to TRBJ2-1; 6 matching bases give a weak D call of TRBD1. The encoded CDR3 is CASSYGGSQNEQFF. The DNA is TGTGCCAGCAGTTACGGGGGCTCCCAAAATGAGCAGTTCTTC.